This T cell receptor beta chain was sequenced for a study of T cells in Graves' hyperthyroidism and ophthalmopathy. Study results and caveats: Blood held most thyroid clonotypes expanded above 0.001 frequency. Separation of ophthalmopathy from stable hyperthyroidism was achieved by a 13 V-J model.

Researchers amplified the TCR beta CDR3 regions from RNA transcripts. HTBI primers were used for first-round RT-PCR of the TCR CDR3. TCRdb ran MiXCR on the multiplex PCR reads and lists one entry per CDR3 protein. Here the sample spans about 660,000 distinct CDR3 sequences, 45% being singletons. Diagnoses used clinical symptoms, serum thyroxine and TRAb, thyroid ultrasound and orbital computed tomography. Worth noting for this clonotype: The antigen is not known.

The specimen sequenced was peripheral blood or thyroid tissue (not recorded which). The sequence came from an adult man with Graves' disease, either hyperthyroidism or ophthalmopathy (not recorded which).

The CDR3 DNA reads TGTGCCAGTGCAACGGGAGGGAACACTGAAGCTTTCTTT. Residues: CASATGGNTEAFF. The V gene is TRBV19, the J gene TRBJ1-1; D is ambiguous. Trimming shortened V by 8 bases and J by 1 base, and 11 bases separated the two germline ends. The CDR3 loop spans 13 amino acids. CDR1 is LNHDA, CDR2 SQIVND, per germline (reference sequence).